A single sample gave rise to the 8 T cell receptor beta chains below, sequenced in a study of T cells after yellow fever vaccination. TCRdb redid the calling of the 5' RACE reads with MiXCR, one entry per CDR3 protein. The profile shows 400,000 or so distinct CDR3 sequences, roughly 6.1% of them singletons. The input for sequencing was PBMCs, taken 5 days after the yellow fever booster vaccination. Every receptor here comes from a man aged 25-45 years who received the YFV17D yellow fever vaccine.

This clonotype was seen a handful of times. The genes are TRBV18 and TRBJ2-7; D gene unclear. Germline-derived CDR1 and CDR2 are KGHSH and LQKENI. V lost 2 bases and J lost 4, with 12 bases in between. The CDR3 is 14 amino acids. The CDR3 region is CASSPSARSYEQYF. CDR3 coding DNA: TGTGCCAGCTCACCATCTGCGAGATCGTACGAGCAGTACTTC. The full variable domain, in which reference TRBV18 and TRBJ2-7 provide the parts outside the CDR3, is NAGVMQNPRHLVRRRGQEARLRCSPMKGHSHVYWYRQLPEEGLKFMVYLQKENIIDESGMPKERFSAEFPKEGPSILRIQQVVRGDSAAYFCASSPSARSYEQYFGPGTRLTVT.

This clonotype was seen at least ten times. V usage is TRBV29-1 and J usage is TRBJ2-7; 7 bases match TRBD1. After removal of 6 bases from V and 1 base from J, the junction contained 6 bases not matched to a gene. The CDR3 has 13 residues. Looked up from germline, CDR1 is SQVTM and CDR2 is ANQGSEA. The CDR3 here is CSVDGTESYEQYF. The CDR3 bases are TGCAGCGTCGACGGGACAGAATCCTACGAGCAGTACTTC.

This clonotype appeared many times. CDR3: CASSPVDINEQFF. CDR3 coding DNA: TGTGCCAGCAGCCCGGTTGATATCAATGAGCAGTTCTTC. The chain employs TRBV7-9 and TRBJ2-1; D call uncertain. V was trimmed by 5 bases and J by 6 bases, leaving 11 bases between them. The CDR3 totals 13 residues. Germline V lookup: CDR1 SEHNR, CDR2 FQNEAQ (reference sequence).

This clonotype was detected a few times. CDR3 in DNA: TGTGCCAGCAGCCGGGGACAGAAGTTCACAGATACGCAGTATTTT. This translates into CASSRGQKFTDTQYF. J is TRBJ2-3 and V is TRBV7-2, with 7 bases lining up with TRBD1. V dropped 5 bases and J dropped 2; count of bases not matched to a gene: 7. The CDR3 is made up of 15 amino acids. CDR1 SGHTA and CDR2 FQGNSA come from the germline V gene.

CDR3 residues: CATSREAGGELFF. CDR3 in DNA: TGTGCCACCAGCAGGGAGGCTGGCGGGGAGCTGTTTTTT. The V call is TRBV15, the J call TRBJ2-2, with D possibly being TRBD2 (5 bases). CDR1 is LNHNV and CDR2 is YYDKDF in the germline V gene (reference sequence). The V and J ends lost 3 bases and 7 bases respectively, with 9 bases between them. This CDR3 region has 13 residues.

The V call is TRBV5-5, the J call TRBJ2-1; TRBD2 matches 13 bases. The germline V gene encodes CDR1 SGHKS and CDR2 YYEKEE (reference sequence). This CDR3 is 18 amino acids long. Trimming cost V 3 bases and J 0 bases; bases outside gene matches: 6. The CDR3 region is CASSSGLAGVTSYNEQFF. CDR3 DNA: TGTGCCAGCAGCTCCGGACTAGCGGGAGTTACCTCCTACAATGAGCAGTTCTTC.

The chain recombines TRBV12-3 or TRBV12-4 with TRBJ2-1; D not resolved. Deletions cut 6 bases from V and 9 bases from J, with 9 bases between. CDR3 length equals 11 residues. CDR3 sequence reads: CASSWGIEQFF. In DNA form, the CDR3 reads TGTGCCAGCAGCTGGGGAATTGAGCAGTTCTTC.

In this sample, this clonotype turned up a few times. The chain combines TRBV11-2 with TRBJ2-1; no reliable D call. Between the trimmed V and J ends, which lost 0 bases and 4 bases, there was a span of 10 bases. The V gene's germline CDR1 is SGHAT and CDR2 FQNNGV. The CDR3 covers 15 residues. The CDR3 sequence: CASSLEPGIYNEQFF. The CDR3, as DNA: TGTGCCAGCAGCTTAGAACCCGGAATTTACAATGAGCAGTTCTTC.